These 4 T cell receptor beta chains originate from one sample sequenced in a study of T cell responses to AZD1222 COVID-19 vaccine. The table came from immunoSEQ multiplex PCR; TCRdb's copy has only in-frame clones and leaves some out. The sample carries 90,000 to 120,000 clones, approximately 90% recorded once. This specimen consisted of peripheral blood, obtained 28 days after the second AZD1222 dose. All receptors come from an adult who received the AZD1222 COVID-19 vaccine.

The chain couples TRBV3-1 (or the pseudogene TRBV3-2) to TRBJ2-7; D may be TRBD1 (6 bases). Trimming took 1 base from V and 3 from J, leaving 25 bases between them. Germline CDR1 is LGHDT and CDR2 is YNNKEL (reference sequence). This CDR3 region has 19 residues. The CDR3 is CASSQAGVMAETPGYEQYF. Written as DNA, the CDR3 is TGTGCCAGCAGCCAAGCAGGGGTGATGGCTGAGACCCCTGGCTACGAGCAGTACTTC.

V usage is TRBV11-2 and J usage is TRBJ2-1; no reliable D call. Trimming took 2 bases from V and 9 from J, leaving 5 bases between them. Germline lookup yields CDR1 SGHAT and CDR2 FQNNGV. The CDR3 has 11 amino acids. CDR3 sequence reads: CASSLRVEQFF. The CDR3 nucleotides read TGTGCCAGCAGCTTAAGGGTTGAGCAGTTCTTC.

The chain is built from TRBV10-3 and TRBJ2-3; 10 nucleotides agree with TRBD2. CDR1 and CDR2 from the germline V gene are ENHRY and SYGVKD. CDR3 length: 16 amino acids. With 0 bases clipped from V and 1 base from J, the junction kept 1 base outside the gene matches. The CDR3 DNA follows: TGTGCCATCAGTGAGTCCCTAGCGGGGGGCACAGATACGCAGTATTTT. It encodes CAISESLAGGTDTQYF.

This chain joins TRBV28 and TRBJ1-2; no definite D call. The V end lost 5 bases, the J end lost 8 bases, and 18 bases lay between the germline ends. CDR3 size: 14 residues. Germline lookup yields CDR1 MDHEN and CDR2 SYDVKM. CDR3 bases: TGTGCCAGCAGTGTATCGGACTCCCGTGGAGGCTACACCTTC. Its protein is CASSVSDSRGGYTF.